This T cell receptor beta chain emerged from a study of beta chain features in type 1 diabetes. General study results and limits: A greater similarity of naive, central memory and Treg TCRB repertoires was seen among patients than among healthy donors.

Purity exceeded 95% in all sorted populations. This clone was recorded a few times. Its antigen remains unidentified. Every bit of the isolated RNA underwent reverse transcription, so sequencing read expressed TCRB transcripts. Using immunoSEQ multiplex PCR, the repertoire was profiled, and TCRdb retains in-frame clones only, with some absent. The sample records about 360,000 clones, over 9.5% being singletons. Trimming took 8 bases from V and 1 from J, leaving 12 bases between them. This CDR3 region has 13 residues. Germline assignment: CDR1 MDHEN and CDR2 SYDVKM. The V call is TRBV28, the J call TRBJ2-7; D is uncertain. Sample: naive CD4+ T cells from blood. This sequence originates from a man aged 18 to 29 in good health. The chain's CDR3 is CASLSQASYEQYF. CDR3 sequence (DNA): TGTGCCAGCCTCAGCCAGGCGTCCTACGAGCAGTACTTC.